In this sample, the clone carrying this T cell receptor (beta chain) turned up a few times. Looked up from germline, CDR1 is PRHDT and CDR2 is FYEKMQ (reference sequence). V gave up 1 base and J gave up 3 bases, with 10 bases separating them. The CDR3 has 14 residues. The sample belongs to a study of T cells after yellow fever vaccination. From the 5' RACE reads, TCRdb called clonotypes with MiXCR, one entry per CDR3 protein. In the table there are approximately 90,000 distinct CDR3 sequences, around 5.8% of which are singletons. Sequenced material: CD8+ T cells sorted from PBMCs, taken 10 days after the yellow fever booster vaccination. The chain links TRBV13 to TRBJ2-7; TRBD2 is a possible D gene (5 bases). The TCR was taken from a man between 18 and 29 years old who received the YFV17D yellow fever vaccine. This CDR3 reads CASSLAGNNYEQYF. The CDR3 DNA follows: TGTGCCAGCAGCTTAGCCGGGAATAACTACGAGCAGTACTTC.